This TCR beta chain is drawn from a study of beta chain features in type 1 diabetes. Study-wide context: Taken together, all samples contributed some 98 million examined sorted cells.

This clone was seen more than once but under ten times. The antigen is undetermined. Sorting of CD4+ naive, central memory, regulatory and stem cell-like memory cells was performed via CD45RO/CCR7/CD25/CD127/CD95/CD27. Study-wide results and caveats: The analysis here could not establish whether HLA type shapes TCRB rearrangement.

cDNA synthesis used the whole RNA isolate, giving expressed TCRB sequences. Sequencing used immunoSEQ multiplex PCR; TCRdb keeps in-frame clones, though not all of them. The sample contains 300,000 to 400,000 clones, approximately 9.9% of which appear only once. Sequencing was done on a sample of naive CD4+ T cells from blood. The sequence was obtained from a woman in her 30s in good health.

CDR3 loop: CASSPQGSSGANVLTF. Here the CDR3 DNA reads TGTGCCAGCAGCCCCCAGGGTTCCTCTGGGGCCAACGTCCTGACTTTC. The chain couples TRBV7-3 to TRBJ2-6; D is perhaps TRBD1 (5 bases). Deletions cut 5 bases from V and 0 bases from J, with 11 bases between. The CDR3 consists of 16 residues. Looked up from germline, CDR1 is SGHTA and CDR2 is FQGTGA.